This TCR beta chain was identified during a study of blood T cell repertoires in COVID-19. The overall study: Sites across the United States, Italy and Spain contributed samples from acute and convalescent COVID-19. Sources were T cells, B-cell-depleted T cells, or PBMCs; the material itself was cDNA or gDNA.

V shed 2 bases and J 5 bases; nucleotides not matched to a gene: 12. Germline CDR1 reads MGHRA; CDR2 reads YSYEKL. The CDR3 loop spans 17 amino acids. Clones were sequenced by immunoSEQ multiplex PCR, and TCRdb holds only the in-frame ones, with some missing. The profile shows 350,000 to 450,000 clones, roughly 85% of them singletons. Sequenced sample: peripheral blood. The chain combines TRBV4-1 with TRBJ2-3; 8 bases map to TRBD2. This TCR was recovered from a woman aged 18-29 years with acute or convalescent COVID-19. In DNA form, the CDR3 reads TGCGCCAGCAGCCAAAGGGCGGGGGGCGCGAGTGAAGATACGCAGTATTTT. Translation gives CASSQRAGGASEDTQYF.